This T cell receptor (beta chain) stems from a study of T cells in Graves' hyperthyroidism and ophthalmopathy (dated by TCRdb to the late 2010s). As for the study more broadly: Peripheral blood was sampled at the time of initial diagnosis, prior to any treatment. The paper describes TCR Vbeta CDR3 sequencing of about 140 peripheral blood samples, made up of 43 ophthalmopathy patients, 70 to 75 hyperthyroidism patients and 17 progressor patients. The roughly 91 discovery patients were randomly split 7:3 into training and test sets. TCR V-J signatures able to tell the groups apart were searched for in a discovery cohort of approximately 95 patients, of whom more than 40 had Graves' ophthalmopathy and some 60 had stable Graves' hyperthyroidism. An independent validation cohort of some 18 hyperthyroidism patients and approximately 16 patients who later progressed to ophthalmopathy tested prospective prediction of ophthalmopathy. Once sampling was done, hyperthyroidism patients were given methimazole at a starting dose of 30 mg daily, whereas ophthalmopathy patients were given high-dose intravenous methylprednisolone. The study also compared thyroid tissue and blood T-cell repertoires from five or six Graves' hyperthyroidism patients. Beyond this particular receptor, the publication reports: Blood samples also contained most of the expanded thyroid clonotypes (frequency above 0.001), which suggests that blood repertoires may reflect thyroid immune responses. Ophthalmopathy was separated from stable hyperthyroidism by a 13 V-J signature model, with 85% to 90% sensitivity and roughly 81% specificity obtained in cross-validation and 80%/75% obtained in testing. In validation, the model predicted progression to ophthalmopathy a median of 6.5 months before onset, with over 55% sensitivity and roughly 73% specificity. Sample size was not statistically predetermined, and blinding of investigators to group allocation was not performed.

For this clonotype: Its antigen is still unknown. No per-base quality is available; no much larger clone lies one base away.

Amplification of TCR beta CDR3 regions was carried out from RNA transcripts. For the first round of RT-PCR on the TCR CDR3, the HTBI primer set was used together with the Qiagen OneStep RT-PCR kit. Libraries were constructed in a second round of multiplex PCR, after which size selection and purification were performed. Paired-end sequencing of the libraries was performed with 100 bp reads on an Illumina HiSeq2000. The paper's processing steps were these. SOAPnuke was used to process the raw data, removing reads that contained adapters or uncalled bases, had a mean Phred below 15, or lacked an exact match to the constant primer or identifier. High-quality paired reads were merged with COPE v1.2.5, and unique nucleotide sequences were defined as clonotypes. Clonotypes were aligned to IMGT TRBV, TRBD and TRBJ reference segments using MiTCR v1.1. Analysis was restricted to V-J combinations with a frequency above 0.0001, which covered roughly 99% of repertoires. A TCS score was defined as the ratio between F50 (clonal expansion) and ExV (chaos), using BLOSUM62-based TCRdist between CDR3 peptides within each V-J. Welch's t-statistics and random forest reduced approximately 520 V-J features to about 12, which were used in a naive Bayes classifier (R e1071). TCRdb reprocessing: public reads trimmed at Q25 with fastp, clones called with MiXCR, in-frame beta chains kept. Rows with a matching CDR3 protein are joined into one entry that keeps the most common DNA and genes. V and J calls and clone size were set by TCRdb, not the authors. Present in this sample are approximately 400,000 distinct CDR3 sequences, just under 25% of which were seen just once. 73% of the sample belongs to the ten largest clones.

The CDR1 and CDR2 encoded by the germline V gene are SGHDT and YYEEEE. The trim is 2 bases for V and 6 bases for J, with a gap of 14 bases between the germline ends. The CDR3 runs 14 amino acids, cysteine and phenylalanine included. Only the CDR3 DNA stays, 42 bases, in frame from base 1. Graves' hyperthyroidism was defined as stable when no progression to ophthalmopathy occurred over 18 months of follow-up. Hyperthyroidism patients were newly diagnosed, with disease duration under 2 months, and aged 18 to 65 years. Patients with uncontrolled infections, other autoimmune diseases, pregnancy or lactation were excluded. Diagnoses were based on clinical symptoms, serum thyroxine and TRAb, thyroid ultrasound and orbital computed tomography. PBMCs were isolated from about 9 ml of fresh peripheral blood by Ficoll-Paque density gradient centrifugation. Trizol reagent was used to extract total RNA, and RNA quality was then checked on an Agilent 2100 Bioanalyzer.

The TCR was taken from a man aged 45-60 years with Graves' hyperthyroidism. Here the chain combines TRBV5-6 and TRBJ1-2, with the D gene not clear enough to name. Source material: blood. In nucleotides, the sequence is TGTGCCAGCAGCTTCCCAGCGGGGATGGATGGCTACACCTTC. Translated, it gives CASSFPAGMDGYTF.